Shown below are 3 T cell receptor beta chains from a single sample sequenced in a study of tumor and adjacent non-tumor tissue in lung cancer. RNA was extracted from bulk tissue without any cell sorting. Three rounds of nested PCR, following a modified ARM-PCR protocol, produced the TCRbeta library. TCRdb reprocessed the multiplex PCR reads via MiXCR and lists one record per CDR3 protein. Counted here are 130,000 or so distinct CDR3 sequences, roughly 67% occurring once; the ten biggest clones make up about 13%. Sequenced material: lung tumor tissue. The receptors derive from a young man with non-small cell lung cancer.

Points on this clonotype: An end of the junction does not agree with germline; a read error may underlie this. The J gene is TRBJ2-3, the V gene TRBV11-2, with a tentative D call TRBD1 (6 bases). Germline lookup yields CDR1 SGHAT and CDR2 FQNNGV. CDR3 length: 13 amino acids. CDR3: CASSLVPGDTQYF. The CDR3 nucleotides read TGTGCCAGCAGCTTAGTTCCAGGGGATACTCAGTATTTT. The whole variable domain, filled in from reference TRBV11-2 and TRBJ2-3, reads EAGVAQSPRYKIIEKRQSVAFWCNPISGHATLYWYQQILGQGPKLLIQFQNNGVVDDSQLPKDRFSAERLKGVDSTLKIQPAKLEDSAVYLCASSLVPGDTQYFGPGTRLTVL.

On this clonotype itself: Being one base from a much bigger clone, this may be a read error. The V and J genes are TRBV4-1 and TRBJ2-5; TRBD1 might be the D (5 bases). Looked up from germline, CDR1 is MGHRA and CDR2 is YSYEKL. The CDR3 has 14 residues. The CDR3 DNA sequence: TGCGCCAACAGCGCCAGGGTCTCACAAGAGACCCAGTACTTC. It yields the protein CANSARVSQETQYF.

There are many counts of this clonotype. CDR3 region: CASSRGPTGGSEKLFF. CDR3 nucleotides: TGTGCCAGCAGTAGGGGACCGACAGGTGGAAGCGAAAAACTGTTTTTT. The chain couples TRBV11-2 to TRBJ1-4; TRBD1 is a possible D gene (6 bases). Germline values: CDR1 SGHAT, CDR2 FQNNGV. The ends were cut back, 6 bases at V and 8 bases at J, with 22 bases in the middle. The CDR3 has 16 residues.